The 12 T cell receptor beta chains in this list originate from one sample, sequenced in a study of blood T cells in healthy people across ages. Primed by a sample-barcoded 5' primer and a J-beta primer mix, a second PCR proceeded for roughly 7 to 11 cycles. TCRdb ran MiXCR on the 5' RACE reads and lists one entry per CDR3 protein. Here the sample spans about 1.6 million distinct CDR3 sequences, roughly 32% being singletons. Sequences were obtained from blood. The receptors stem from a woman aged 25-40 years in good health.

This clonotype was detected a few times. The V call is TRBV27, the J call TRBJ2-7; D is possibly TRBD1 (6 bases). CDR1 is MNHEY, CDR2 SMNVEV, per germline (reference sequence). With 7 bases removed from V and 7 bases from J, the gap between germline ends came to 17 bases. This CDR3 comprises 13 residues. CDR3 protein: CASTPTGIGEQYF. The CDR3 DNA reads as TGTGCCAGCACCCCGACAGGAATCGGGGAGCAGTACTTC.

As regards this clonotype: At one end the junction does not follow the germline gene, possibly because of a read error. The chain is built from TRBV29-1 and TRBJ2-3; 10 bases are a match to TRBD2. Germline values: CDR1 SQVTM, CDR2 ANQGSEA. The CDR3 runs 16 residues. The CDR3 coding sequence is TGCAGCATTGAGAAACTAGCGGGGCCGATAACAGATACGCAGTATTTT. Residues: CSIEKLAGPITDTQYF.

This chain joins TRBV29-1 and TRBJ2-3; 10 bases fit TRBD2. Trimming cost V 0 bases and J 4 bases; bases outside gene matches: 4. Germline lookup yields CDR1 SQVTM and CDR2 ANQGSEA. The CDR3 loop spans 15 amino acids. The CDR3: CSVEDPLAGADTQYF. In DNA, the CDR3 is TGCAGCGTTGAAGATCCCCTAGCGGGGGCAGATACGCAGTATTTT.

The CDR3 loop reads CASRMAERGEQYF. The DNA for the CDR3 is TGCGCCAGCAGGATGGCCGAGAGAGGCGAGCAGTACTTC. The rearrangement joins TRBV5-1 to TRBJ2-7; no definite D call. The germline V and J ends were trimmed by 5 bases and 6 bases, with 15 bases remaining between them. The CDR3 has 13 amino acids. CDR1 and CDR2 from the germline V gene are SGHRS and YFSETQ.

Written as DNA, the CDR3 is TGTGCCAGCAGCTTAGGGGGGGCGTGGGGAAATGAGCAGTTCTTC. Its translation is CASSLGGAWGNEQFF. The V call is TRBV5-4, the J call TRBJ2-1, with D tentatively TRBD2 (7 bases). The CDR3 runs to 15 residues. Trimming left V 2 bases short and J 7 bases short, with 16 bases between. Germline V gene sequence: CDR1 SGHNT, CDR2 YYREEE (reference sequence).

CDR3: CASSLKTSGSDEQFF. The CDR3 DNA sequence: TGTGCCAGCAGCTTAAAGACTAGCGGGAGCGATGAGCAGTTCTTC. The chain links TRBV7-9 to TRBJ2-1; 12 nucleotides agree with TRBD2. The germline V gene has CDR1 SEHNR and CDR2 FQNEAQ (reference sequence). CDR3 length: 15 residues. Losses at the gene ends were 2 bases for V and 8 bases for J; bases not matched to a gene: 4.

At least ten counts were recorded for this clonotype. The V gene is TRBV20-1, the J gene TRBJ2-1, with D possibly being TRBD1 (5 bases). The CDR3 extends over 13 amino acids. CDR1 and CDR2 (germline): DFQATT, SNEGSKA (reference sequence). Between the trimmed V and J ends, which lost 0 bases and 4 bases, there was a span of 7 bases. The CDR3 here is CSAREDIYNEQFF. In nucleotides, the CDR3 is TGCAGTGCTAGAGAGGACATATACAATGAGCAGTTCTTC.

The V and J genes are TRBV7-2 and TRBJ1-4; D may be TRBD1 (5 bases). This CDR3 has 18 residues. Germline V gene data show CDR1 as SGHTA and CDR2 as FQGNSA. V was cut by 3 bases and J by 3 bases, with 20 bases left in between. The CDR3 DNA follows: TGTACCAGCAGCTTCCAGGAGGTGTGGGGCTCGGCTAATGAAAAACTGTTTTTT. Translating it yields CTSSFQEVWGSANEKLFF.

This clonotype occurred many times. The chain is built from TRBV7-9 and TRBJ1-2; D perhaps matches TRBD1 (6 bases). This CDR3 contains 14 residues. Germline values: CDR1 SEHNR, CDR2 FQNEAQ (reference sequence). The germline V and J ends were trimmed by 5 bases and 4 bases, with 14 bases remaining between them. The DNA of the CDR3 is TGTGCCAGCAGCCCGGGGGCGGGATTCTATGGCTACACCTTC. Its protein product is CASSPGAGFYGYTF.

The V gene is TRBV4-1, the J gene TRBJ2-7, with D maybe TRBD2 (6 bases). The CDR3 runs 16 residues. The V end was cut by 0 bases, the J end by 2 bases, with 14 bases between. The germline V gene has CDR1 MGHRA and CDR2 YSYEKL. The CDR3 protein is CASSQDLAGITYEQYF. The CDR3 DNA follows: TGCGCCAGCAGCCAAGATTTGGCGGGGATTACCTACGAGCAGTACTTC.

This clonotype was counted a few times. J is TRBJ2-3 and V is TRBV2; possibly TRBD2 for D (6 bases). CDR3 length: 13 amino acids. Per germline, CDR1 SNHLY and CDR2 FYNNEI. The ends were cut back, 10 bases at V and 1 base at J, with 12 bases in the middle. The CDR3: CATRAGRTDTQYF. Written as DNA, the CDR3 is TGTGCCACGAGGGCGGGGCGCACAGATACGCAGTATTTT.

The chain employs TRBV29-1 and TRBJ2-7, with 10 positions matching TRBD2. V lost 4 bases and J lost 0; bases outside the gene matches: 3. The CDR3 extends over 14 amino acids. Germline CDR1 is SQVTM and CDR2 is ANQGSEA. CDR3 sequence reads: CSVALAGVSYEQYF. The CDR3 DNA reads TGCAGCGTTGCTCTAGCGGGAGTCTCCTACGAGCAGTACTTC.